Included here is one T cell receptor (beta chain) sequence, with context. V trimming: 11 bases; J trimming: 0 bases; junction bases outside the gene matches: 6. Germline assignment: CDR1 ENHRY and CDR2 SYGVKD. The CDR3 has 13 residues. Profiles of TCR beta VDJ and CDR3 were generated from a genomic DNA template. TCRdb independently ran MiXCR on the reads; one entry per CDR3 protein. This sample has about 160,000 distinct CDR3 sequences, with approximately 43% found just once. This sample was taken from a study of CD8+CD57+ T cells in acquired aplastic anemia. The genes are TRBV10-3 and TRBJ1-2, with 7 bases matching TRBD1. The sequencing sample was made of sorted CD4+, CD8+, or CD8+CD57+ T cells (not recorded which) from PBMCs. The origin of this receptor is a human donor in good health. The CDR3 nucleotides are TGTGCCGCCGGGACAGAGACTAACTATGGCTACACCTTC. It yields the protein CAAGTETNYGYTF.